This T cell receptor beta chain was captured by sequencing in a study of blood T cell repertoires in COVID-19. Germline V gene lookup returns CDR1 SGHRS and CDR2 YFSETQ. This CDR3 has 14 amino acids. The V end lost 5 bases, the J end lost 0 bases, and 9 bases lay between the germline ends. Produced via immunoSEQ multiplex PCR; TCRdb's table is partial and in-frame only. The repertoire holds around 140,000 clones, with 70% to 90% as singletons. This clonotype was obtained from a woman aged 55-75 years with acute or convalescent COVID-19. Specimen: peripheral blood. This chain connects TRBV5-1 to TRBJ2-1; D perhaps matches TRBD1 (5 bases). The CDR3 DNA reads TGCGCCAGCAGGACAGCCAGCTCCTACAATGAGCAGTTCTTC. Its translation is CASRTASSYNEQFF.